Sequencing of this TCR beta chain was carried out in a study of blood T cell repertoires in COVID-19. Study-wide context: Sites across the United States, Italy and Spain contributed samples from acute and convalescent COVID-19. PBMCs, B-cell-depleted T cells, or T cells were the source of the cDNA or gDNA that made up the material.

Authors' data handling: Estimates of nucleated cell counts were drawn from the amplification of reference gene primers. Produced via immunoSEQ multiplex PCR; TCRdb's table is partial and in-frame only. V, J and clone size are taken as reported in that table, and D and trimming were inferred from the DNA itself. The sample lists about 380,000 clones; roughly 90% were seen once. This CDR3 has 14 amino acids. Germline CDR1 reads MDHEN; CDR2 reads SYDVKM. V lost 4 bases and J 5 bases, leaving 12 bases between the germline ends. The sample was peripheral blood. This TCR derives from a middle-aged man with acute or convalescent COVID-19. The chain recombines TRBV28 with TRBJ2-1; TRBD2 might be the D (5 bases). CDR3 sequence (DNA): TGTGCCAGCAGTTGGACCCTAGCCAACAATGAGCAGTTCTTC. Amino acid sequence: CASSWTLANNEQFF.